The clone carrying this TCR beta chain turned up a few times. Germline V gene lookup returns CDR1 MNHEY and CDR2 SVGAGI. The CDR3 has 15 residues. Trimming took off 4 bases at V and 2 bases at J, with 13 bases between the two ends. The data were taken from a study of CD8+CD57+ T cells in acquired aplastic anemia. The template used for profiling TCR beta VDJ and CDR3 was genomic DNA. TCRdb redid the calling of the reads with MiXCR, one entry per CDR3 protein. The sample holds about 210,000 distinct CDR3 sequences, about a third seen once. J is TRBJ2-3 and V is TRBV6-5; no reliable D call. The sample consisted of sorted CD4+, CD8+, or CD8+CD57+ T cells (not recorded which) from PBMCs. The receptor was derived from a human donor in good health, serving as a control. The CDR3 DNA sequence: TGTGCCAGCAGTTTAGGGCAGGAAAACACAGATACGCAGTATTTT. Its translation is CASSLGQENTDTQYF.